This TCR beta chain comes out of a study of cytomegalovirus exposure and HLA in healthy donors. For the study at large: Assignment to the Caucasian-associated ancestry cluster applied to around 76% of the 300 to 500 genotyped donors. General observations from the study: The classifier was said to identify cytomegalovirus status with high specificity and sensitivity. In an earlier analysis, most TCR beta V segments were productive about 87% or about 30% of the time.

As to this clone: Its antigen is currently unknown.

Both 60 Vbeta primers and 13 Jbeta primers went into the PCR. Generated by immunoSEQ multiplex PCR, the TCRdb table keeps only in-frame clones and is missing some. The sample includes under 200,000 clones. Germline loops: CDR1 LGHNT, CDR2 FRNRAP. V was clipped by 6 bases and J by 4 bases, with 18 bases between them. This CDR3 has 15 residues. These donors counted as nominally healthy when sampled, but unrecorded immune exposures were likely. This TCR derives from a man under 40 in good health and CMV-seronegative. Material: PBMCs. The chain combines TRBV12-5 with TRBJ1-2; possibly TRBD1 for D (5 bases). CDR3 amino acids: CASGSPGLVRYGYTF. DNA of the CDR3: TGTGCTAGTGGGTCGCCGGGACTCGTCCGCTATGGCTACACCTTC.